The clone carrying this TCR beta chain was seen once. Germline V gives CDR1 LNHDA, CDR2 SQIVND (reference sequence). V was trimmed by 1 base and J by 0 bases, leaving 9 bases between them. The CDR3 covers 16 residues. Method: immunoSEQ multiplex PCR; TCRdb's copy keeps in-frame clones and lacks some. The sample has around 110,000 clones; roughly two thirds are singletons. The data were obtained in a study of blood T cell repertoires in COVID-19. Study details: Samples of COVID-19 (acute and convalescent) were obtained from the United States, Italy and Spain.

The rearrangement uses TRBV19 and TRBJ2-2, with unresolved D. The receptor's source is a human donor with acute or convalescent COVID-19. The donor label of this sample is uncertain. Sequencing used peripheral blood. CDR3 in amino acids: CASSIARRPNTGELFF. The CDR3 region has the DNA TGTGCCAGTAGTATAGCCCGGCGGCCGAACACCGGGGAGCTGTTTTTT. The complete variable domain, with remaining parts taken from reference TRBV19 and TRBJ2-2, reads DGGITQSPKYLFRKEGQNVTLSCEQNLNHDAMYWYRQDPGQGLRLIYYSQIVNDFQKGDIAEGYSVSREKKESFPLTVTSAQKNPTAFYLCASSIARRPNTGELFFGEGSRLTVL.